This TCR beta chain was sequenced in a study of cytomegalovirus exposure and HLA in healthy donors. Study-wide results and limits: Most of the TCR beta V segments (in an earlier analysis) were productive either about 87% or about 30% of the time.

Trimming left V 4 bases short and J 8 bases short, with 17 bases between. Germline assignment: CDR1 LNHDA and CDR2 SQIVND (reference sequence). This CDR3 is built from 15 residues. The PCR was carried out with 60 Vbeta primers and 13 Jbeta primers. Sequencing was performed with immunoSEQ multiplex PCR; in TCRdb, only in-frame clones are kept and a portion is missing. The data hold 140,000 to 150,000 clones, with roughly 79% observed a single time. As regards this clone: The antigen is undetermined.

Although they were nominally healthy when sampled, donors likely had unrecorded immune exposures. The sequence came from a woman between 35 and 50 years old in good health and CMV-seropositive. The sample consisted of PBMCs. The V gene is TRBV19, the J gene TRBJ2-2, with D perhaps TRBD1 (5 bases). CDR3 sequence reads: CASSSGRVVGGELFF. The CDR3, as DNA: TGTGCCAGTAGTAGTGGCAGGGTTGTCGGAGGGGAGCTGTTTTTT.